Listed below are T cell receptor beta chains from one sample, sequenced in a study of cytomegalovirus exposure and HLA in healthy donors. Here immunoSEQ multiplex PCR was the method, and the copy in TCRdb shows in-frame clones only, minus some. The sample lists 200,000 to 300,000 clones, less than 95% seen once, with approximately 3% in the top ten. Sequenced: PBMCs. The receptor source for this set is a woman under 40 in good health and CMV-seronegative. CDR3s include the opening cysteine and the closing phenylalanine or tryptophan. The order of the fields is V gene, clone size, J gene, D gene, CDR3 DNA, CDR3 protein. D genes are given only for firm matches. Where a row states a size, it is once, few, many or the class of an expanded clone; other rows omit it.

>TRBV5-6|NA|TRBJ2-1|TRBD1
TGTGCCAGCAGCCTGGACAGGGGGCAGTTCTTC
CASSLDRGQFF
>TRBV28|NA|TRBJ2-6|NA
TGTGCCAGCAGTTCCCCACAGGGAATCTCTGGGGCCAACGTCCTGACTTTC
CASSSPQGISGANVLTF
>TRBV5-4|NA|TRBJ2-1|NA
TGTGCCAGCAGGGTCGGGGGAGGTGAGCAGTTCTTC
CASRVGGGEQFF
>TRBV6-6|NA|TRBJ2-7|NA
TGTGCCAGCAGTTCGCCCGGATTCGACGAGCAGTACTTC
CASSSPGFDEQYF
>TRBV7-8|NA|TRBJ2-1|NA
TGTGCCAGCAGCTTAGTAATTGGGGAGGGGGCCTACAATGAGCAGTTCTTC
CASSLVIGEGAYNEQFF
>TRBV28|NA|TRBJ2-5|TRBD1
TGTGCCAGCACCCTTAGGGGGACAGGGGGTCTGGAGACCCAGTACTTC
CASTLRGTGGLETQYF
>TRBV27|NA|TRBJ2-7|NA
TGTGCCAGCAGTTTCCGGGAGAACTACGAGCAGTACTTC
CASSFRENYEQYF
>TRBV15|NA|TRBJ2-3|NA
TGTGCCACCAGCGGCCCGGGAACTAGCACAGATACGCAGTATTTT
CATSGPGTSTDTQYF
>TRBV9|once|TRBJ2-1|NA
TGTGCCAGCAGCGTATCCGGGACTTCCAGCTCCTACAATGAGCAGTTCTTC
CASSVSGTSSSYNEQFF
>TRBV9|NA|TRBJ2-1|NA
TGTGCCAGCAGCGCCTCTAGCACCCCTTTGAATGAGCAGTTCTTC
CASSASSTPLNEQFF
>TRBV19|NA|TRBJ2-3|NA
TGTGCCAGTAGTATTGGGGTAAGGGGCACAGATACGCAGTATTTT
CASSIGVRGTDTQYF
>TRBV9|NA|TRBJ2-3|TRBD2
TGTGCCAGCAGCGATACTAGCGGGAGCACCACAGATACGCAGTATTTT
CASSDTSGSTTDTQYF
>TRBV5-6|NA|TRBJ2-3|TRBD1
TGTGCCAGCAGCTTCCGGACAGGCGGGACAGATACGCAGTATTTT
CASSFRTGGTDTQYF
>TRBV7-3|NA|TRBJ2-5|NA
TGTGCCAGCAGCTTAGATGGTAACCAAGAGACCCAGTACTTC
CASSLDGNQETQYF
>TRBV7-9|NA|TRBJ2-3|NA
TGTGCCAGCAGCTTAGCGTTCATGGATACGCAGTATTTT
CASSLAFMDTQYF